The present T cell receptor (beta chain) was sequenced within a study of T cell responses to AZD1222 COVID-19 vaccine. V was pared by 1 base and J by 8 bases, with 12 bases between. This CDR3 comprises 14 residues. Germline V gives CDR1 LNHDA, CDR2 SQIVND (reference sequence). In this sample, this clone turned up once. As yet, its antigen is unknown. Study-level points and caveats: A rise in Spike-specific TCR breadth and depth followed two AZD1222 doses. In a largely white British group with more females than males, clonal diversity was possibly underestimated. Sampled repertoires all dated from after the peak T cell response. Nearly half of spike-specific TCRs reportedly target variant regions that are unmutated in the B.1.351 and B.1.1.7 variants.

Sequencing was performed with immunoSEQ multiplex PCR; in TCRdb, only in-frame clones are kept and a portion is missing. This sample carries tens of thousands of clones, roughly 80% of them seen once, and the ten largest clones take about 6.5%. This clonotype originated in an adult who received the AZD1222 COVID-19 vaccine. V is TRBV19 and J is TRBJ2-1; the D gene is possibly TRBD2 (6 bases). Sequences were derived from peripheral blood, sampled 28 days after the second AZD1222 dose. CDR3: CASSIGLGADEQFF. CDR3 bases: TGTGCCAGTAGTATAGGACTAGGCGCGGATGAGCAGTTCTTC.